The 2 T cell receptor beta chains below were found in one sample sequenced in a study of control samples from healthy donors and cancer patients (dated by TCRdb to 2018 to 2020). The library was built by means of the immunoSEQ multiplex PCR assay. Entries here come from immuneACCESS through TCRdb and include only in-frame sequences with V and J called. Some clones fail to appear in such tables; in the studies checked, an unresolved V gene covers under half of the shortfall, and the cause of the remainder is unknown. The sample table records around 94,000 clones; around 83% of these occur just once. The ten largest account for roughly 1.3% of the sample. The specimen sequenced was blood. The receptors derive from a woman aged 45-65 years in good health.

The chain couples TRBV6-2 or TRBV6-3 to TRBJ2-3, with D perhaps matching TRBD2 (7 bases). The V gene's germline CDR1 is MNHEY and CDR2 SVGEGT. The V end lost 2 bases, the J end lost 0 bases, and 12 bases lay between the germline ends. The CDR3 is 16 residues long. The CDR3 DNA reads as TGTGCCAGCAGTTACCGGCGGGGGCGAAGCACAGATACGCAGTATTTT. Translated, it gives CASSYRRGRSTDTQYF.

This chain links TRBV2 with TRBJ2-7; 11 nucleotides align to TRBD1. The CDR3 consists of 14 residues. From germline, CDR1 is SNHLY and CDR2 FYNNEI. Losses at the gene ends were 4 bases for V and 7 bases for J; bases not matched to a gene: 6. CDR3 loop: CASSGGQGAWEQYF. The CDR3 DNA sequence: TGTGCCAGCAGTGGTGGACAGGGGGCTTGGGAGCAGTACTTC.